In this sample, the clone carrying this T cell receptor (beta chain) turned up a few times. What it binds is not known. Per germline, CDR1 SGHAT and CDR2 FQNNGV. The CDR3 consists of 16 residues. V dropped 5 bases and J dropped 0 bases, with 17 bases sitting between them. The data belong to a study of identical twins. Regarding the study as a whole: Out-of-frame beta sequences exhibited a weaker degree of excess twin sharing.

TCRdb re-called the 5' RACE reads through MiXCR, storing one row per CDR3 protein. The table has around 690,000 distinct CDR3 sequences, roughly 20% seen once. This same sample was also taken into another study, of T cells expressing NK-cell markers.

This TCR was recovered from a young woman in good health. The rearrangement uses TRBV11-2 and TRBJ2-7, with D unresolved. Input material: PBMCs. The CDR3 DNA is TGTGCCAGCAGCCCTGGAATGGCAGAGTACTCCTACGAGCAGTACTTC. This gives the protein CASSPGMAEYSYEQYF.